This passage covers 16 T cell receptor beta chains from one sample sequenced in a study of blood T cell repertoires in COVID-19. TCRdb keeps only in-frame clones here, not all; method: immunoSEQ multiplex PCR. The table has just under 350,000 clones, about 88% seen once. Sequenced input: peripheral blood. The receptors derive from an older woman with COVID-19, enrolled during active disease.

This chain uses TRBV5-4 with TRBJ1-2; no clear D gene. The germline V gene has CDR1 SGHNT and CDR2 YYREEE (reference sequence). CDR3 length equals 13 residues. V was pared by 7 bases and J by 7 bases, with 17 bases between. The DNA of the CDR3 is TGTGCCAGCTCCCCAAGGTTCGGCGGTGGCTACACCTTC. It codes for CASSPRFGGGYTF.

The genes are TRBV5-8 and TRBJ1-1; no reliable D call. Per the germline V gene, CDR1 is SGHTS and CDR2 is YDEGEE. There are 11 residues in the CDR3. With 5 bases removed from V and 7 bases from J, the gap between germline ends came to 9 bases. CDR3: CASRRLLEAFF. The CDR3 coding sequence is TGTGCCAGCAGACGTTTACTTGAAGCTTTCTTT.

CDR3 sequence: CATSVSRGTNEKLFF. The CDR3 DNA reads TGTGCCACCTCAGTCAGTAGAGGAACTAATGAAAAACTGTTTTTT. The chain uses TRBV19 and TRBJ1-4; no reliable D call. The CDR3 spans 15 residues. Germline values: CDR1 LNHDA, CDR2 SQIVND (reference sequence). With 10 bases removed from V and 1 base from J, the gap between germline ends came to 16 bases. Based on the CDR3 plus reference TRBV19 and TRBJ1-4, the full variable domain is DGGITQSPKYLFRKEGQNVTLSCEQNLNHDAMYWYRQDPGQGLRLIYYSQIVNDFQKGDIAEGYSVSREKKESFPLTVTSAQKNPTAFYLCATSVSRGTNEKLFFGSGTQLSVL.

The rearrangement links TRBV28 to TRBJ2-7; TRBD2 is a possible D gene (5 bases). Trimming removed 3 bases from V and 2 bases from J, with 11 bases in between. Germline V gives CDR1 MDHEN, CDR2 SYDVKM. This CDR3 has 14 amino acids. The CDR3 region has the DNA TGTGCCAGCAGTTTTCGGACTTCTACCTACGAGCAGTACTTC. It yields the protein CASSFRTSTYEQYF.

The gene calls are TRBV28 and TRBJ1-5; D is unclear. This CDR3 region has 13 residues. Germline V lookup: CDR1 MDHEN, CDR2 SYDVKM. Trimming shortened V by 2 bases and J by 4 bases, and 6 bases separated the two germline ends. CDR3 in DNA: TGTGCCAGCAGTTTAATCCGGAATCAGCCCCAGCATTTT. Encoded protein: CASSLIRNQPQHF.

The rearrangement uses TRBV11-2 and TRBJ2-7, with 10 bases fitting TRBD1. Germline assignment: CDR1 SGHAT and CDR2 FQNNGV. The CDR3 spans 15 residues. Losses at the gene ends were 1 base for V and 6 bases for J; bases not matched to a gene: 6. CDR3: CASSLVGTGVSEQYF. Written as DNA, the CDR3 is TGTGCCAGCAGCTTAGTGGGGACAGGGGTCTCCGAGCAGTACTTC.

The chain joins TRBV6-2 or TRBV6-3 to TRBJ1-2, with D hard to call. CDR3 size: 14 residues. Germline V CDR1 and CDR2: MNHEY, SVGEGT. The V end lost 0 bases, the J end lost 7 bases, and 12 bases lay between the germline ends. Written as DNA, the CDR3 is TGTGCCAGCAGTTACTCGGAAAGTTGGGCTGGCTACACCTTC. Translated, it gives CASSYSESWAGYTF.

There are a few counts of this clone. This sequence joins TRBV5-4 and TRBJ1-1, with unresolved D. CDR1 is SGHNT, CDR2 YYREEE, per germline (reference sequence). The CDR3 contains 13 residues. The germline V and J ends were trimmed by 0 bases and 0 bases, with 3 bases remaining between them. Here the CDR3 reads CASSLAVNTEAFF. In DNA, the CDR3 is TGTGCCAGCAGCTTGGCAGTGAACACTGAAGCTTTCTTT.

Points on this clone: This sample also contains other DNA sequences that code for the same CDR3. The J gene is TRBJ1-1, the V gene TRBV6-5; D gene uncertain. V shed 5 bases and J shed 2 bases, with 9 bases lying between them. The CDR3 covers 13 residues. Germline V gene lookup returns CDR1 MNHEY and CDR2 SVGAGI. CDR3 loop: CASSNTGNTEAFF. CDR3 nucleotides: TGTGCCAGCAGTAACACGGGTAACACTGAAGCTTTCTTT.

For the CDR3, the DNA is TGTGCCAGCAGCCGCGGGACGACTAACTATGGCTACACCTTC. Protein product: CASSRGTTNYGYTF. The chain employs TRBV3-1 (or the pseudogene TRBV3-2) and TRBJ1-2, with a possible D match to TRBD1 (5 bases). The CDR3 runs to 14 residues. V gave up 4 bases and J gave up 0 bases, with 9 bases separating them. CDR1 is LGHDT and CDR2 is YNNKEL in the germline V gene (reference sequence).

Of note for this clone: Other nucleotide sequences in the sample specify the same CDR3. The chain recombines TRBV20-1 with TRBJ1-2; D might be TRBD1 (6 bases). Germline CDR1 DFQATT, CDR2 SNEGSKA (reference sequence). This CDR3 is 11 amino acids long. V lost 3 bases, J lost 7 bases, and 9 bases lay in between. DNA of the CDR3: TGCAGTGCTAGGAGGGGGGGTGGCTACACCTTC. This codes for CSARRGGGYTF.

The chain recombines TRBV7-2 with TRBJ2-1; 10 bases are shared with TRBD1. The CDR3 spans 16 residues. Germline values: CDR1 SGHTA, CDR2 FQGNSA. Trimming took 5 bases from V and 0 from J; bases not matched to a gene: 4. The CDR3 DNA follows: TGTGCCAGCAGCAGCCGGACAGGGGGCTCCTACAATGAGCAGTTCTTC. Protein: CASSSRTGGSYNEQFF.

The chain uses TRBV7-9 and TRBJ1-4, with D hard to call. The length of the CDR3 is 15 residues. The germline V gene has CDR1 SEHNR and CDR2 FQNEAQ (reference sequence). Trimming removed 1 base at V and 1 base at J, with 7 bases between. The CDR3 region has the DNA TGTGCCAGCAGCTTAGGTGCAGAAACTAATGAAAAACTGTTTTTT. Encoded protein: CASSLGAETNEKLFF.

This clone showed up just a few times. The chain joins TRBV5-8 to TRBJ2-7; a weak D match, TRBD2 (5 bases). Trimming stripped 4 bases from V and 5 bases from J, with 10 bases between. CDR3 size: 12 residues. CDR1 is SGHTS and CDR2 is YDEGEE in the germline V gene. Here the CDR3 DNA reads TGTGCCAGCAGCCCGAGGGCTCACGAGCAGTACTTC. This sequence encodes CASSPRAHEQYF.

J is TRBJ2-5 and V is TRBV6-5, with TRBD2 identical over 11 bases. CDR1 and CDR2 (germline): MNHEY, SVGAGI. CDR3 length: 14 amino acids. J lost 2 bases, V lost 6 bases, and 2 bases had no gene match. The CDR3 region is CASRTSGVQETQYF. For the CDR3, the DNA is TGTGCCAGCAGGACTAGCGGGGTGCAAGAGACCCAGTACTTC.

This clone showed up just once. V gene TRBV4-3 combines with J gene TRBJ2-3, with 10 bases identical to TRBD2. Germline V gene data show CDR1 as LGHNA and CDR2 as YSLEER. V dropped 0 bases and J dropped 4; count of bases not matched to a gene: 10. The CDR3 runs 18 residues. In nucleotides, the CDR3 is TGCGCCAGCAGCCAAGATAAGAGCGGGGGGGCCGTAGCAGATACGCAGTATTTT. Protein: CASSQDKSGGAVADTQYF.